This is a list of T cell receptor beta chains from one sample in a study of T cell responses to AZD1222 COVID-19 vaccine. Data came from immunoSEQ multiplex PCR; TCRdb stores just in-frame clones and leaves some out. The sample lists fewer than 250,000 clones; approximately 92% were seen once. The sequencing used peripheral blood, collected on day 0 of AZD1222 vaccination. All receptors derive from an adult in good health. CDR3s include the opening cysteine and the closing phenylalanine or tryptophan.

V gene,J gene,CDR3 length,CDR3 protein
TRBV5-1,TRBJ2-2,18,CASSLTQRGPQNTGELFF
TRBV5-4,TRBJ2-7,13,CASSLWGTYEQYF
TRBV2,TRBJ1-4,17,CASRTGTGERNNEKLFF
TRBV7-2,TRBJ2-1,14,CASSLVILYNEQFF
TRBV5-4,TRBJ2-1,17,CASSPGGGGTSYNEQFF
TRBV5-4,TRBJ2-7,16,CASSWTSGGATYEQYF
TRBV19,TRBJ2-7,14,CASSMRGGSGEQYF
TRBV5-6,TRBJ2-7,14,CASSLGGGEAEQYF
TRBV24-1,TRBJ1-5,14,CAVQQDVANQPQHF
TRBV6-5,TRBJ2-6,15,CASSYAGRGANVLTF
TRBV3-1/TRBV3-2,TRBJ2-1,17,CASSQTYGVGSYNEQFF
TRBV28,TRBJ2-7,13,CASTLPGQYEQYF
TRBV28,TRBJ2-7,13,CASASRGVDEQYF
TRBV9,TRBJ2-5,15,CASSVGSGGGETQYF
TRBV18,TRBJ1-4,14,CASSRDAQEWKLFF
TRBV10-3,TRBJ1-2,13,CAISESTSNGYTF
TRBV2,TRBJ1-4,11,CASRDRGKLFF
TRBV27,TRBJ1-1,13,CASSLGRGIEAFF
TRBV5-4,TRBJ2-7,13,CAESSGGAGEQYF
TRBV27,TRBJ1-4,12,CASSGRDEKLFF
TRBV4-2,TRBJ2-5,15,CASSQDGTRDGTQYF
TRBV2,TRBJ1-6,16,CASSDSHPLYNSPLHF
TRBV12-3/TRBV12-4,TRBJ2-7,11,CASAVNYEQYF
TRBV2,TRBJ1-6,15,CASSDRGESNSPLHF
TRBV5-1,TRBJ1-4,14,CASSLGSQNEKLFF
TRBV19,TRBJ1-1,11,CASSMASEAFF
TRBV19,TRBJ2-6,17,CASSTGTGFSGANVLTF
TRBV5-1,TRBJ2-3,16,CASSLVVQKSTDTQYF
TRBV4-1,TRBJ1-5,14,CASSHEARNQPQHF
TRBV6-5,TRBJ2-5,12,CASSLRGETQYF
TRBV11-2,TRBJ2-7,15,CASSLGAGGLYEQYF
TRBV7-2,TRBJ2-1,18,CASSLERLAAGGTNEQFF
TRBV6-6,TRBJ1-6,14,CASSYSTGISPLHF
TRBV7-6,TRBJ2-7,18,CASSSGLAGPFSSYEQYF
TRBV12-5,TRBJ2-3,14,CASGLGDSTDTQYF
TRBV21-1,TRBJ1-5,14,CASSKAVAAQPQHF
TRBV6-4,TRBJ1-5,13,CASSAGGNQPQHF
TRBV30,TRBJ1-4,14,CAWSPAATNEKLFF
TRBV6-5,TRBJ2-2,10,CASETGELFF
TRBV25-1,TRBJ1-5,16,CASRDRGLGLNQPQHF
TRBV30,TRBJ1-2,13,CAWSVMTGSGYTF
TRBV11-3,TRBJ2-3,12,CASSLSTDTQYF